This T cell receptor (beta chain) was sequenced in a study of regulatory T cells in long-lasting Graves disease. Study information: Those Graves' patients who were newly diagnosed had been on antithyroid drugs under 3 months.

Study-wide findings and caveats: The study found lower TCR diversity in persistent Graves' patients than in newly diagnosed ones. Preferential use of TRBV28, TRBJ1-2 and TRBJ2-5 was seen in persistent disease. Newly diagnosed patients shared 1,000 or so public clonotypes; persistent patients shared around 2,500.

Library construction for TCR beta used iRepertoire HTBI primers and Arm-PCR of CDR3 regions. TCRdb reprocessed the multiplex PCR reads with MiXCR, giving one entry per CDR3 protein. Counted here are about 310,000 distinct CDR3 sequences, about 20% occurring once; the ten biggest clones make up more than 35%. Time point denoted: newly diagnosed GD, antithyroid drugs for less than 3 months. Making the TCR library involved RNA that had been extracted from PBMCs. This clonotype was detected many times. What it recognizes is unknown. The germline V gene has CDR1 MNHNS and CDR2 SASEGT. This CDR3 spans 19 amino acids. The junction had 17 bases not matched to a gene; V was cut back by 6 bases and J by 2 bases.

This clonotype was sampled from a female donor with Graves disease. Here the sequenced sample was peripheral blood mononuclear cells (PBMCs), taken at new diagnosis, from a patient treated with antithyroid drugs. The rearrangement joins TRBV6-1 to TRBJ2-1, with 9 bases that match TRBD2. The CDR3 DNA sequence: TGTGCCAGCAGGGCACCCGTCGGCCTAGCGGGATCTACCTACAATGAGCAGTTCTTC. Translated: CASRAPVGLAGSTYNEQFF.